A selection of T cell receptor beta chains follows, all from one sample in a study of blood T cell repertoires in COVID-19. This table comes from immunoSEQ multiplex PCR, and its TCRdb copy is limited to in-frame clones, with some not included. This repertoire shows around 140,000 clones, roughly 83% found once; its top ten account for approximately 17%. The specimen sequenced was peripheral blood. These receptors all come from a woman at least 80 years old with acute or convalescent COVID-19. CDR3s include the opening cysteine and the closing phenylalanine or tryptophan. Fields, in order: J gene, clone size, D gene, V gene, CDR3 DNA, CDR3 protein. The D gene is left open where the match is weak. Not every row has a clone size; where given, it reads once, few, many or a size class.

>TRBJ2-7|NA|TRBD1|TRBV5-1
TGCGCCAGCAGCCGCGGTTCCGACAGGGTTGTCGAGCAGTACTTC
CASSRGSDRVVEQYF
>TRBJ1-4|few|NA|TRBV5-8
TGTGCCAGCAGCTTCGAGGGCTTGAGTGAAAAACTGTTTTTT
CASSFEGLSEKLFF
>TRBJ1-3|NA|NA|TRBV25-1
TGTGCCAGCAGTGAATCCAGGTTCGGAAACACCATATATTTT
CASSESRFGNTIYF
>TRBJ2-2|once|TRBD1|TRBV5-8
TGTGCCAGCAGCTTGGGTTACAGGGGAAACACCGGGGAGCTGTTTTTT
CASSLGYRGNTGELFF
>TRBJ2-6|NA|NA|TRBV2
TGTGCCAGCGGCCCACAGGGTTCTGGGGCCAACGTCCTGACTTTC
CASGPQGSGANVLTF
>TRBJ1-5|NA|TRBD1|TRBV19
TGTGCCAGTAGTATAGCAACAGGGGGCAATCAGCCCCAGCATTTT
CASSIATGGNQPQHF
>TRBJ1-6|NA|TRBD1|TRBV9
TGTGCCAGCAGCGTAGAACCCCCGACAGGGGGCTTGGACATCAATTCACCCCTCCACTTT
CASSVEPPTGGLDINSPLHF
>TRBJ1-1|few|TRBD1|TRBV9
TGTGCCAGCAGCGTAGGGGACAGGGCGGGCGGCCTCACTGAAGCTTTCTTT
CASSVGDRAGGLTEAFF
>TRBJ2-2|NA|NA|TRBV30
TGTGCCTGGAGTGTACTGAGAAGCGGGGAGCTGTTTTTT
CAWSVLRSGELFF
>TRBJ1-4|NA|NA|TRBV19
TGTGCCAGTAGTATTAGCAGGGCTGGGGAAAAACTGTTTTTT
CASSISRAGEKLFF
>TRBJ1-1|NA|TRBD1|TRBV2
TGTGCCAGCAAGAGTCGACAGGGATTAACGACTGAAGCTTTCTTT
CASKSRQGLTTEAFF
>TRBJ2-5|NA|TRBD2|TRBV7-9
TGTGCCAGCAGCCCTTATCGCGATACTAGCGGAGGAGAGACCCAGTACTTC
CASSPYRDTSGGETQYF
>TRBJ2-7|once|TRBD1|TRBV30
TGTGCCTGGGAAGACAGGGGTGGCGAGCAGTACTTC
CAWEDRGGEQYF
>TRBJ2-5|NA|TRBD2|TRBV7-2
TGTGCCAGCAACTTAGATAGCGGGAGGGCGGAGACCCAGTACTTC
CASNLDSGRAETQYF
>TRBJ1-5|NA|NA|TRBV12-3/TRBV12-4
TGTGCCAGCAACCGGGACTCCAATCAGCCCCAGCATTTT
CASNRDSNQPQHF
>TRBJ1-2|NA|TRBD1|TRBV5-1
TGCGCCAGCAGCGAGGACGACAGGGTCAACTATGGCTACACCTTC
CASSEDDRVNYGYTF
>TRBJ2-7|NA|TRBD1|TRBV12-5
TGTGCTAGTGGCTCGGGACAGGCGGGGTCCTACGAGCAGTACTTC
CASGSGQAGSYEQYF
>TRBJ2-1|NA|TRBD2|TRBV24-1
TGTGCCACCAGTGACCCCAAAAGCGGGAGCGGAAATGAGCAGTTCTTC
CATSDPKSGSGNEQFF
>TRBJ2-3|NA|TRBD1|TRBV5-5
TGTGCCAGCAGCTCCCGGACAGGAACAGATACGCAGTATTTT
CASSSRTGTDTQYF
>TRBJ1-6|NA|NA|TRBV9
TGTGCCAGCAGCGAGGGGGTGCAGAGCTCCTATAATTCACCCCTCCACTTT
CASSEGVQSSYNSPLHF
>TRBJ2-5|NA|TRBD1|TRBV7-2
TGTGCCAGCAGCTTAGCCGGACAGGGGAGGGTGAGAGAGACCCAGTACTTC
CASSLAGQGRVRETQYF
>TRBJ1-2|NA|TRBD1|TRBV6-6
TGTGCCAGCAGCCGTCCCGGGACAGGGGGCGGAGATGGCTACACCTTC
CASSRPGTGGGDGYTF
>TRBJ2-1|NA|NA|TRBV6-6
TGTGCCAGCAGTTACGGGGGCAATTACAATGAGCAGTTCTTC
CASSYGGNYNEQFF
>TRBJ2-7|NA|TRBD2|TRBV11-2
TGTGCCAGCAGCTTACTCTCGGGGGGGTGGTACGAGCAGTACTTC
CASSLLSGGWYEQYF
>TRBJ2-4|NA|NA|TRBV7-2
TGTGCCAGCAGCTTAGCGTGGACTACCCTAAACATTCAGTACTTC
CASSLAWTTLNIQYF
>TRBJ1-5|NA|NA|TRBV7-8
TGTGCCAGCAGCTTAGCCCCCTGGGGGCGCGGTAATCAGCCCCAGCATTTT
CASSLAPWGRGNQPQHF
>TRBJ2-5|few|NA|TRBV7-8
TGTGCCAGCAGCTTAGCGAGTACTGGACAGAAAGAGACCCAGTACTTC
CASSLASTGQKETQYF
>TRBJ1-2|few|TRBD1|TRBV7-8
TGTGCCAGCAGCCCGACCGGGACAGGTCTACCTTCTGGCTACACCTTC
CASSPTGTGLPSGYTF
>TRBJ2-1|NA|NA|TRBV3-1/TRBV3-2
TGTGCCAGCAGCCAAGATGTGGGCAACTACAATGAGCAGTTCTTC
CASSQDVGNYNEQFF
>TRBJ2-2|once|NA|TRBV5-1
TGCGCCAGCAGTCTTCCGGGATTCAACACCGGGGAGCTGTTTTTT
CASSLPGFNTGELFF
>TRBJ2-4|NA|NA|TRBV5-4
TGTGCCAGCAGCTTCCGACCCGTAACGGGGAAAAACATTCAGTACTTC
CASSFRPVTGKNIQYF
>TRBJ2-2|NA|TRBD2|TRBV5-1
TGCGCCAGCAGATTACTAGCGGGGAGAAGCACCGGGGAGCTGTTTTTT
CASRLLAGRSTGELFF
>TRBJ1-6|NA|NA|TRBV6-5
TGTGCCAGCACGGTTGGGAGTTATAATTCACCCCTCCACTTT
CASTVGSYNSPLHF
>TRBJ2-3|NA|TRBD2|TRBV7-9
TGTGCCAGCAGCTTTACTAGCGGGGGGGCCCCCAGCACAGATACGCAGTATTTT
CASSFTSGGAPSTDTQYF
>TRBJ1-5|few|NA|TRBV6-7
TGTGCCAGCAGTTACTGGGGGCTCTTCCATCAGCCCCAGCATTTT
CASSYWGLFHQPQHF
>TRBJ1-5|NA|NA|TRBV19
TGTGCCAGTAGTCCCGACAGGAATCAGCCCCAGCATTTT
CASSPDRNQPQHF
>TRBJ2-2|NA|NA|TRBV9
TGTGCCAGCAGCGTAGGAGGGATGGGAACCGGGGAGCTGTTTTTT
CASSVGGMGTGELFF
>TRBJ1-4|NA|NA|TRBV19
TGTGCCAGTAGTATGGGGGACACCTCTAATGAAAAACTGTTTTTT
CASSMGDTSNEKLFF
>TRBJ2-1|once|NA|TRBV27
TGTGCCAGCAGTTGGGCCAAAACAGGGAGTGAGCAGTTCTTC
CASSWAKTGSEQFF
>TRBJ2-3|once|TRBD1|TRBV7-2
TGTGCCAGCAGAGGACAGGTTGGCACAGATACGCAGTATTTT
CASRGQVGTDTQYF
>TRBJ1-1|NA|TRBD1|TRBV5-5
TGTGCCAGCAGCATTCGGACAGGGGGCATCACTGAAGCTTTCTTT
CASSIRTGGITEAFF
>TRBJ2-1|few|TRBD2|TRBV19
TGTGCCAGTAGTTCCCCCCCCGGCGGGGGACCCTACAATGAGCAGTTCTTC
CASSSPPGGGPYNEQFF
>TRBJ1-5|NA|NA|TRBV5-5
TGTGCCAGCAGCTCGGGTCCCCTTAACAATCAGCCCCAGCATTTT
CASSSGPLNNQPQHF
>TRBJ1-2|NA|NA|TRBV6-5
TGTGCCAGCAAGGGGTCCGAGACTAACTATGGCTACACCTTC
CASKGSETNYGYTF
>TRBJ2-5|NA|NA|TRBV4-3
TGCGCCAGCAGCCAAGATGGCGCAGGGAAAGAGACCCAGTACTTC
CASSQDGAGKETQYF